Each of the 9 T cell receptor beta chains below was sequenced from the same sample in a study of CD8 T cells in cerebrospinal fluid in Alzheimer's disease. TCRdb re-called the 10x single-cell sequencing reads and shows each CDR3 protein once, DNA omitted. The sample has about 1,200 distinct CDR3 sequences, and its top ten clones hold about 10%. The sample consisted of cerebrospinal fluid. Receptor source: a human donor in good health.

Judged by frequency, this clonotype is medium-sized. The CDR3 spells CASSWRGGPNEKLFF. The chain couples TRBV27 to TRBJ1-4; absent DNA, TCRdb's TRBD1 call cannot be checked. The CDR3 covers 15 residues. Germline V gene data show CDR1 as MNHEY and CDR2 as SMNVEV (reference sequence).

This clonotype registers medium-sized by frequency. This sequence joins TRBV20-1 and TRBJ2-5; as DNA is missing, the TRBD1 call by TCRdb cannot be tested. CDR3 length equals 13 residues. In germline, CDR1 is DFQATT, CDR2 SNEGSKA (reference sequence). CDR3 protein: CSPRDGSRETQYF.

This clonotype shows up as large by frequency. The chain uses TRBV28 and TRBJ1-1. Germline-derived CDR1 and CDR2 are MDHEN and SYDVKM. The CDR3 loop spans 13 amino acids. The CDR3 sequence is CASIQGMNTEAFF.

In terms of frequency, this clonotype is medium-sized. This chain connects TRBV7-8 to TRBJ2-1; TCRdb lists TRBD2, though no DNA is available to test this call. The CDR3 covers 15 residues. Germline V gene lookup returns CDR1 SGHVS and CDR2 FQNEAQ. The CDR3 is CASSHLTSGTNEQFF.

Frequency places this clonotype as large. This chain uses TRBV5-1 with TRBJ2-7. This CDR3 is built from 13 residues. Germline CDR1 SGHRS, CDR2 YFSETQ. CDR3 protein: CASSVGLGYEQYF.

This clonotype is labeled medium-sized (0.01 to 0.1%) based on frequency. The chain has TRBV20-1 and TRBJ1-1. The CDR3 is made up of 14 amino acids. CDR1 is DFQATT and CDR2 is SNEGSKA in the germline V gene (reference sequence). CDR3 loop: CSASSEGRLAEAFF.

This clonotype is identified as medium-sized from frequency. V is TRBV3-1 and J is TRBJ1-6; TCRdb's D call of TRBD1 is untestable without DNA. CDR1 and CDR2 from the germline V gene are LGHDT and YNNKEL (reference sequence). This CDR3 is 14 amino acids long. The CDR3 here is CASRLGQNNSPLHF.

By frequency, this clonotype is medium-sized. The chain has TRBV2 and TRBJ1-6; there is no DNA to check the TCRdb D call of TRBD1. The CDR3 sequence is 13 residues long. CDR1 is SNHLY, CDR2 FYNNEI, per germline. The CDR3 reads CASSDGGDSPLHF. Full variable domain (missing parts from reference TRBV2 and TRBJ1-6): EPEVTQTPSHQVTQMGQEVILRCVPISNHLYFYWYRQILGQKVEFLVSFYNNEISEKSEIFDDQFSVERPDGSNFTLKIRSTKLEDSAMYFCASSDGGDSPLHFGNGTRLTVT.

This clonotype is deemed medium-sized (0.01 to 0.1%) by its frequency. The chain combines TRBV6-5 with TRBJ1-4; TCRdb returns TRBD1, unconfirmable since there is no DNA. Germline lookup yields CDR1 MNHEY and CDR2 SVGAGI. The CDR3 is 14 amino acids. CDR3 sequence: CASSRGGIPEKLFF.